The clone carrying this T cell receptor beta chain was seen a single time. This sample was taken from a study of blood T cell repertoires in COVID-19. Turning to the study itself: There were acute and convalescent COVID-19 samples, and they came from the United States, Italy and Spain.

Authors' methods: Amplifying reference gene primers gave estimates of nucleated cell counts. Profiling relied on immunoSEQ multiplex PCR, and the TCRdb table lists in-frame clones only, not all of them. That table is the source of V, J and clone size, and D and trimming were worked out from the DNA. This sample has roughly 280,000 clones; about 88% occur once, and the top ten carry around 5%. The V gene end was trimmed by 4 bases and the J gene end by 9 bases; junction bases not matched to a gene: 2. The CDR3 spans 12 residues. Germline V gene data show CDR1 as LGHDT and CDR2 as YNNKEL (reference sequence).

The sequenced sample consisted of peripheral blood. The rearrangement joins TRBV3-1 (or the pseudogene TRBV3-2) to TRBJ1-5; 8 bases fit TRBD1. This TCR was sampled from a woman aged 60-75 years with COVID-19, enrolled during active disease. CDR3: CASSRDRGPQHF. CDR3 nucleotide sequence: TGTGCCAGCAGCCGAGACAGGGGGCCCCAGCATTTT.